The 32 T cell receptor beta chains below were found in one sample sequenced in a study of T cells after yellow fever vaccination. Each CDR3 protein gets one entry after TCRdb re-called the 5' RACE reads with MiXCR. Of fewer than 350,000 distinct CDR3 sequences listed, around 4% were seen once; the top ten hold 23%. The source material was PBMCs, sampled on the day of the yellow fever booster vaccination. These receptors were collected from a man in his late teens or twenties who received the YFV17D yellow fever vaccine.

This clonotype was detected many times. This chain links TRBV7-3 with TRBJ2-3; 8 nucleotides line up with TRBD2. CDR1 is SGHTA and CDR2 is FQGTGA in the germline V gene. With 5 bases clipped from V and 4 bases from J, the junction kept 5 bases outside the gene matches. This CDR3 has 14 residues. The CDR3 DNA reads as TGTGCCAGCAGCCGGGGGGGCCTCGCAGATACGCAGTATTTT. It codes for CASSRGGLADTQYF.

This clonotype was picked up many times. The V call is TRBV7-2, the J call TRBJ2-1; D not certain. V was pared by 1 base and J by 10 bases, with 14 bases between. Germline lookup yields CDR1 SGHTA and CDR2 FQGNSA. This CDR3 spans 14 amino acids. The DNA for the CDR3 is TGTGCCAGCAGCTTAGGCGGTGGAAGAAGGGAGCAGTTCTTC. Translating it yields CASSLGGGRREQFF.

The chain couples TRBV6-5 to TRBJ2-5, with D hard to call. Trimming cost V 6 bases and J 4 bases, with 12 bases left between them. Germline CDR1 MNHEY, CDR2 SVGAGI. The CDR3 is made up of 13 amino acids. The CDR3 sequence is CASRFGVGETQYF. CDR3 nucleotides: TGTGCCAGCAGATTCGGAGTGGGAGAGACCCAGTACTTC.

This clonotype was counted many times. The chain couples TRBV6-1 to TRBJ2-6; no firm D call. CDR1 is MNHNS, CDR2 SASEGT, per germline. The CDR3 runs to 20 residues. With 2 bases removed from V and 0 bases from J, the gap between germline ends came to 20 bases. DNA of the CDR3: TGTGCCAGCAGTGAAAGTTTAACGCAAGTCCATTTCTCTGGGGCCAACGTCCTGACTTTC. This codes for CASSESLTQVHFSGANVLTF.

The chain is built from TRBV7-6 and TRBJ2-2; weak D call: TRBD1 (5 bases). Per the germline V gene, CDR1 is SGHVS and CDR2 is FNYEAQ. V was trimmed by 4 bases and J by 5 bases, leaving 14 bases between them. The CDR3 is 15 amino acids. The CDR3 region has the DNA TGTGCCAGCAGCTCCGCCTTGGGGCCGACCGGGGAGCTGTTTTTT. It is translated as CASSSALGPTGELFF.

The gene calls are TRBV4-1 and TRBJ1-5; weak D call: TRBD1 (5 bases). The CDR3 spans 15 residues. Trimming cost V 4 bases and J 4 bases, with 14 bases left between them. In germline, CDR1 is MGHRA, CDR2 YSYEKL. CDR3 in DNA: TGCGCCAGCAGCCGAGTTCAGGGATCAAATCAGCCCCAGCATTTT. Its protein product is CASSRVQGSNQPQHF.

This clonotype turned up a few times. This chain connects TRBV29-1 to TRBJ1-1; D may be TRBD1 (5 bases). The CDR3 covers 12 residues. The germline gives CDR1 SQVTM, CDR2 ANQGSEA. V lost 6 bases, J lost 0 bases, and 8 bases lay in between. CDR3: CSVGLMNTEAFF. CDR3 DNA sequence: TGCAGCGTGGGACTGATGAACACTGAAGCTTTCTTT.

This clonotype was counted ten times or more. The genes are TRBV5-1 and TRBJ2-3; perhaps TRBD2 as D (6 bases). From germline, CDR1 is SGHRS and CDR2 YFSETQ. V was clipped by 5 bases and J by 2 bases, with 18 bases between them. This CDR3 has 16 residues. The CDR3 coding sequence is TGCGCCAGCAGGTTGTTAGCGGACCAATTCACAGATACGCAGTATTTT. Translating it yields CASRLLADQFTDTQYF. The entire variable domain, with the rest obtained from reference TRBV5-1 and TRBJ2-3, is as follows: KAGVTQTPRYLIKTRGQQVTLSCSPISGHRSVSWYQQTPGQGLQFLFEYFSETQRNKGNFPGRFSGRQFSNSRSEMNVSTLELGDSALYLCASRLLADQFTDTQYFGPGTRLTVL.

This clonotype was recorded a few times. The CDR3 DNA is TGCGCCAGCAGCCAAGATGTAGGGGTGGGGGGGATTCAGTACTTC. It is translated as CASSQDVGVGGIQYF. The chain is built from TRBV4-1 and TRBJ2-4, with 7 nucleotides matching TRBD2. V was pared by 0 bases and J by 10 bases, with 9 bases of the junction left unmatched. This CDR3 contains 15 residues. In germline, CDR1 is MGHRA, CDR2 YSYEKL.

The chain employs TRBV18 and TRBJ2-3, with a possible D match to TRBD2 (6 bases). Trimming removed 4 bases at V and 0 bases at J, with 11 bases between. This CDR3 is 15 amino acids long. CDR1 KGHSH and CDR2 LQKENI come from the germline V gene. The CDR3 spells CASSRSGFSTDTQYF. DNA for the CDR3: TGTGCCAGCTCACGAAGCGGGTTTAGCACAGATACGCAGTATTTT.

This clonotype was recorded many times. The gene calls are TRBV6-6 and TRBJ2-5, with D possibly matching TRBD1 (6 bases). This CDR3 spans 12 amino acids. Germline lookup yields CDR1 MNHNY and CDR2 SVGAGI (reference sequence). Trimming took off 9 bases at V and 5 bases at J, with 13 bases between the two ends. DNA for the CDR3: TGTGCCAGTCAGGGGACCGACGAGACCCAGTACTTC. This translates into CASQGTDETQYF.

The gene calls are TRBV12-3 or TRBV12-4 and TRBJ1-1; D is unclear. V lost 4 bases to trimming and J lost 4 bases, with 13 bases between them. CDR3 length: 14 residues. The CDR3 region is CASSSGWVGTEAFF. CDR3 DNA sequence: TGTGCCAGCAGTTCGGGGTGGGTAGGCACTGAAGCTTTCTTT.

The rearrangement joins TRBV7-8 to TRBJ1-6; D perhaps matches TRBD1 (5 bases). From germline, CDR1 is SGHVS and CDR2 FQNEAQ. The V and J ends lost 3 bases and 10 bases respectively, with 16 bases between them. This CDR3 region has 15 residues. In DNA form, the CDR3 reads TGTGCCAGCAGCTTTGCCGGCAGGGAGGGATCACCCCTCCACTTT. It encodes CASSFAGREGSPLHF.

This clonotype was found a few times. This chain joins TRBV6-1 and TRBJ2-7; perhaps TRBD2 as D (6 bases). CDR3 length equals 15 residues. Germline V gives CDR1 MNHNS, CDR2 SASEGT. The V gene lost 8 bases and the J gene lost 0 bases, with 17 bases spanning the gap. The CDR3 region is CASGLGGDGSYEQYF. As DNA, the CDR3 is TGTGCCAGCGGATTGGGAGGCGACGGCTCCTACGAGCAGTACTTC.

In this sample, this clonotype turned up many times. The J gene is TRBJ2-5, the V gene TRBV7-2; 7 bases align to TRBD2. The CDR3 consists of 16 residues. Germline assignment: CDR1 SGHTA and CDR2 FQGNSA. The ends lost 0 bases at V and 5 bases at J; junction bases unmatched: 9. The CDR3 DNA reads as TGTGCCAGCAGCTTAGCGCGGAGCGGGGACGGGGAGACCCAGTACTTC. Translation gives CASSLARSGDGETQYF.

This clonotype was found many times. The genes are TRBV28 and TRBJ1-3; D uncertain. CDR3 length: 13 amino acids. The germline CDR1 and CDR2 sequences are MDHEN and SYDVKM. Between the trimmed V and J ends, which lost 10 bases and 0 bases, there was a span of 10 bases. The CDR3 loop reads CATWDTSGNTIYF. The DNA of the CDR3 is TGTGCCACCTGGGATACCTCTGGAAACACCATATATTTT.

The J gene is TRBJ2-1, the V gene TRBV10-3, with D perhaps matching TRBD1 (5 bases). Germline-derived CDR1 and CDR2 are ENHRY and SYGVKD. Trimming removed 5 bases from V and 2 bases from J, with 10 bases in between. The CDR3 is made up of 14 amino acids. The CDR3 loop reads CAISSQATYNEQFF. DNA for the CDR3: TGTGCCATCAGTTCACAGGCAACCTACAATGAGCAGTTCTTC.

The gene calls are TRBV20-1 and TRBJ2-7, with 10 bases that match TRBD2. Germline V gene sequence: CDR1 DFQATT, CDR2 SNEGSKA (reference sequence). CDR3 length: 15 residues. Trimming removed 3 bases from V and 6 bases from J; junction bases left unmatched: 11. The CDR3 sequence: CSASASLAGKVEQYF. The CDR3 DNA reads as TGCAGTGCTAGTGCGTCACTAGCGGGGAAGGTCGAGCAGTACTTC.

The CDR3 DNA follows: TGCGCCAGCAGCTTGGGACGGGCAGAGGAGACCCAGTACTTC. Its translation: CASSLGRAEETQYF. V and J are TRBV5-1 and TRBJ2-5; D is undetermined. Germline-derived CDR1 and CDR2 are SGHRS and YFSETQ. This CDR3 contains 14 residues. V was pared by 0 bases and J by 5 bases, with 11 bases between.

This clonotype was observed at least ten times. This chain joins TRBV4-2 and TRBJ2-3; 8 bases are shared with TRBD2. Trimming took 0 bases from V and 3 from J; bases not matched to a gene: 2. CDR1 and CDR2 (germline): LGHNA, YNFKEQ. This CDR3 spans 15 amino acids. CDR3 region: CASSQEAGVTDTQYF. CDR3 DNA sequence: TGTGCCAGCAGCCAAGAAGCGGGGGTTACAGATACGCAGTATTTT.

J is TRBJ2-3 and V is TRBV7-9; D is ambiguous. Germline V gives CDR1 SEHNR, CDR2 FQNEAQ (reference sequence). Trimming took off 2 bases at V and 2 bases at J, with 11 bases between the two ends. This CDR3 comprises 15 residues. As DNA, the CDR3 is TGTGCCAGCAGCTTACCCCGGGCCGACACAGATACGCAGTATTTT. Translating gives CASSLPRADTDTQYF.

This chain connects TRBV15 to TRBJ2-3; 12 bases are shared with TRBD2. The V gene end was trimmed by 3 bases and the J gene end by 2 bases; junction bases not matched to a gene: 12. Germline V lookup: CDR1 LNHNV, CDR2 YYDKDF (reference sequence). The CDR3 is 19 residues long. CDR3 nucleotides: TGTGCCACCAGCAGGGCGACTAGCGGGGGCCCAGGGCTCACAGATACGCAGTATTTT. This gives the protein CATSRATSGGPGLTDTQYF.

This clonotype was picked up a small number of times. The CDR3 spells CASGILGTGFEKLFF. The CDR3 DNA reads TGTGCCAGCGGAATACTCGGGACAGGGTTTGAAAAACTGTTTTTT. This rearrangement joins TRBV27 to TRBJ1-4; 9 nucleotides agree with TRBD1. This CDR3 is built from 15 residues. V was pared by 8 bases and J by 7 bases, with 11 bases of the junction left unmatched. Looked up from germline, CDR1 is MNHEY and CDR2 is SMNVEV (reference sequence). Complete variable domain (other parts from reference TRBV27 and TRBJ1-4): EAQVTQNPRYLITVTGKKLTVTCSQNMNHEYMSWYRQDPGLGLRQIYYSMNVEVTDKGDVPEGYKVSRKEKRNFPLILESPSPNQTSLYFCASGILGTGFEKLFFGSGTQLSVL.

In its sample, this clonotype was seen many times. CDR3 in DNA: TGTGCCAGCAGCTCGGGACTAGCAACCGGGGAGCTGTTTTTT. As protein: CASSSGLATGELFF. The rearrangement links TRBV7-7 to TRBJ2-2; 9 nucleotides match TRBD2. The CDR3 spans 14 residues. Germline V lookup: CDR1 SSHAT, CDR2 FNYEAQ (reference sequence). J gave up 5 bases and V 4 bases, and 2 bases lay outside the gene matches.

This clonotype was seen many times. The V call is TRBV6-2 or TRBV6-3, the J call TRBJ2-1; TRBD1 is a possible D gene (5 bases). The V end was cut by 10 bases, the J end by 5 bases, with 15 bases between. This CDR3 has 13 amino acids. The germline V gene encodes CDR1 MNHEY and CDR2 SVGEGT. The CDR3 region is CATATPTDNEQFF. Written as DNA, the CDR3 is TGTGCCACCGCCACCCCGACAGACAATGAGCAGTTCTTC.

This clonotype showed up many times. The J gene is TRBJ2-1, the V gene TRBV12-3 or TRBV12-4, with 11 bases that match TRBD2. The CDR3 covers 15 residues. The trim removed 2 bases at V and 9 bases at J, leaving 6 bases unmatched. DNA of the CDR3: TGTGCCAGCAGTTTACTAGCGGGGGGAGGGGGTGAGCAGTTCTTC. It is translated as CASSLLAGGGGEQFF.

J is TRBJ2-2 and V is TRBV4-1, with 12 bases matching TRBD2. CDR3 length equals 19 residues. The germline V gene encodes CDR1 MGHRA and CDR2 YSYEKL. The junction had 10 bases not matched to a gene; V was cut back by 1 base and J by 4 bases. CDR3 protein: CASSQVFGLAGPVTGELFF. Here the CDR3 DNA reads TGCGCCAGCAGCCAAGTGTTTGGACTAGCGGGACCGGTCACCGGGGAGCTGTTTTTT.

This chain uses TRBV12-3 or TRBV12-4 with TRBJ1-1; D is unclear. V shed 6 bases and J shed 3 bases, with 11 bases lying between them. The CDR3 has 13 amino acids. The CDR3 spells CASRLKRYTEAFF. The CDR3 DNA is TGTGCCAGCAGACTAAAACGGTACACTGAAGCTTTCTTT.

The CDR3 loop is CASSLQGGRAQYF. In nucleotides, the CDR3 is TGTGCCAGCAGCTTACAGGGCGGGCGGGCACAGTACTTC. The chain is built from TRBV7-2 and TRBJ2-5; D could derive from TRBD1 or TRBD2 (5 bases each). From germline, CDR1 is SGHTA and CDR2 FQGNSA. CDR3 length: 13 amino acids. Between the trimmed V and J ends, which lost 2 bases and 11 bases, there was a span of 15 bases.

This clonotype was seen many times. V and J are TRBV5-1 and TRBJ2-1, with 8 bases identical to TRBD1. J gave up 0 bases and V 3 bases, and 11 bases lay outside the gene matches. Per the germline V gene, CDR1 is SGHRS and CDR2 is YFSETQ. This CDR3 contains 18 residues. CDR3 coding DNA: TGCGCCAGCAGCTCCAGGGGGCTTGGGGGGAACTCCTACAATGAGCAGTTCTTC. This gives the protein CASSSRGLGGNSYNEQFF.

The chain employs TRBV12-3 or TRBV12-4 and TRBJ2-1, with no clear D. V was trimmed by 7 bases and J by 9 bases, leaving 10 bases between them. This CDR3 has 11 residues. The CDR3: CASMLGSEQFF. The CDR3 DNA is TGTGCCAGCATGTTGGGTAGTGAGCAGTTCTTC.

The chain has TRBV9 and TRBJ2-1; 10 bases map to TRBD1. Per germline, CDR1 SGDLS and CDR2 YYNGEE. The ends lost 2 bases at V and 7 bases at J; junction bases unmatched: 6. This CDR3 is built from 15 residues. This CDR3 reads CASSVRDRGENEQFF. The CDR3 region has the DNA TGTGCCAGCAGCGTCCGGGACAGGGGTGAAAATGAGCAGTTCTTC.